The T cell receptor beta chain under discussion was sequenced for a study of vaccination and CD4 T cells after COVID-19. For the study at large: Across the group, participants received two doses of either BNT162b2 or mRNA-1273 vaccine. Overlapping spike pools from SARS-CoV-2 and HCoV-NL63, HCoV-OC43 and HCoV-229E served as culture stimuli.

Concerning this clonotype itself: As yet, its antigen is unknown.

Treatment: roughly 10-day PBMC culture with coronavirus spike peptide pools or control peptides (ViraFEST assay). Study results and caveats: Spike mono-reactivity was found in 304 of the 307 vaccine-specific clones identified in convalescent patients.

Cultured CD4+ T cells had their DNA profiled by the Oncomine TCR Beta short-read assay. TCRdb fed the PCR reads into MiXCR, producing one record per CDR3 protein. The sample contains 22,000 or so distinct CDR3 sequences, roughly 54% of which appear only once. CDR1 SGHNT and CDR2 YYREEE come from the germline V gene (reference sequence). The CDR3 runs 12 residues. V lost 2 bases and J lost 6, with 9 bases in between. Sequencing was carried out using CD4+ T cells from blood, cultured in vitro. The clonotype originates from a human donor who had recovered from COVID-19. The chain carries TRBV5-4 and TRBJ2-7, with D uncertain. The CDR3 nucleotides read TGTGCCAGCAGCTTTGACCGGCGCGAGCAGTACTTC. Amino acid sequence: CASSFDRREQYF. Full variable domain (remainder filled in from reference TRBV5-4 and TRBJ2-7): ETGVTQSPTHLIKTRGQQVTLRCSSQSGHNTVSWYQQALGQGPQFIFQYYREEENGRGNFPPRFSGLQFPNYSSELNVNALELDDSALYLCASSFDRREQYFGPGTRLTVT.